The entry that follows covers one T cell receptor (beta chain) sequence. This specimen belongs to a study of CD8 T cells in Susac syndrome. CD8+ and CD4+ T cells circulating in blood were sequenced for TCR beta. Negative isolation yielded CD4+ and CD8+ T cells, and FACS enriched TEMRA cells. RNA amounts of 0.5 to 1 ug underwent reverse transcription with random hexamers. MiXCR, run by TCRdb on the immunoSEQ multiplex PCR reads, gives a single entry per CDR3 protein. The sample has roughly 190,000 distinct CDR3 sequences, about 94% seen once. Germline V gives CDR1 SGHTA, CDR2 FQGNSA. V was trimmed by 5 bases and J by 7 bases, leaving 14 bases between them. This CDR3 has 14 residues.

The specimen sequenced was CD4+ T cells from PBMCs. The V call is TRBV7-2, the J call TRBJ1-4; D not certain. The sequence came from a human donor in good health. The CDR3 DNA reads TGTGCCAGCAGCCATGCCAGCAGCCTTGAAAAACTGTTTTTT. Its protein is CASSHASSLEKLFF.